This TCR beta chain was sequenced during a study of resident and recirculating memory T cells in vitiligo. Study as a whole: No cells were sorted; samples were homogenized just before genomic DNA extraction. Points from the study as a whole: Different lesions suggested infiltration by different T cell clones. Vitiligo lesions lacked a unique dominant clone, and clonality varied.

Sequencing was performed with immunoSEQ multiplex PCR; in TCRdb, only in-frame clones are kept and a portion is missing. The profile shows tens of thousands of clones, about 90% of them singletons. On this clone: No antigen is known for it.

The germline V gene encodes CDR1 SGHTA and CDR2 FQGTGA. The V gene lost 5 bases and the J gene lost 6 bases, with 14 bases spanning the gap. This CDR3 spans 14 amino acids. Patients who had received treatment within the previous three months were excluded. The genes are TRBV7-3 and TRBJ2-1; tentatively, D is TRBD2 (6 bases). The sequence was obtained from a male donor with vitiligo. The sequencing sample was made of blood. For the CDR3, the DNA is TGTGCCAGCAGCCTCTCCGGGGGAGGCAATGAGCAGTTCTTC. Protein sequence: CASSLSGGGNEQFF.